This T cell receptor beta chain was profiled in a study of blood T cell repertoires in COVID-19. Study-level information: T cells, B-cell-depleted T cells, or PBMCs provided the cDNA or gDNA that served as material.

Sequencing used immunoSEQ multiplex PCR; TCRdb keeps in-frame clones, though not all of them. This sample has 100,000 to 150,000 clones; approximately 91% occur once, and the top ten carry approximately 1.1%. The germline V gene encodes CDR1 LNHDA and CDR2 SQIVND (reference sequence). The CDR3 has 15 residues. Trimming left V 3 bases short and J 2 bases short, with 14 bases between. This clonotype was obtained from a woman aged 80 or older with acute or convalescent COVID-19. Specimen: peripheral blood. The gene calls are TRBV19 and TRBJ2-7; a possible D gene is TRBD2 (7 bases). CDR3 nucleotide sequence: TGTGCCAGTAGTATTATAAGAGGGGGGGCCTACGAGCAGTACTTC. The encoded protein is CASSIIRGGAYEQYF.